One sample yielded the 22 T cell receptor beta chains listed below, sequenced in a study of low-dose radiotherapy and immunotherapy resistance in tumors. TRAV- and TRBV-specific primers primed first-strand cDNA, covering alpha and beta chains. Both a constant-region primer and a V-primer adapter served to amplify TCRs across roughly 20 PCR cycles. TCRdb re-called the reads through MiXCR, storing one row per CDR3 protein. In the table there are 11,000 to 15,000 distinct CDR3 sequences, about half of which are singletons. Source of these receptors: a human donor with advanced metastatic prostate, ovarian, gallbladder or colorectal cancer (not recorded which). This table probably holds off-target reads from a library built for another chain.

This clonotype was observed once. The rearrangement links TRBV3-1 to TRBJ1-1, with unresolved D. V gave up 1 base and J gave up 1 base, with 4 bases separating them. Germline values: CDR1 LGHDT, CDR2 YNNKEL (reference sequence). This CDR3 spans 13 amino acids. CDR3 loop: CASSQVKNTEAFF. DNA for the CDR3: TGTGCCAGCAGCCAAGTAAAGAACACTGAAGCTTTCTTT.

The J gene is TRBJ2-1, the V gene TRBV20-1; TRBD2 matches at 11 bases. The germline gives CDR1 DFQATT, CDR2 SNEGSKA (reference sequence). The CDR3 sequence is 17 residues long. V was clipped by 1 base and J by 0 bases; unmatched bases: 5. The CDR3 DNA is TGCAGTGCTAGAGGGGGACTAGCGGCAGGCTCCTACAATGAGCAGTTCTTC. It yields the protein CSARGGLAAGSYNEQFF.

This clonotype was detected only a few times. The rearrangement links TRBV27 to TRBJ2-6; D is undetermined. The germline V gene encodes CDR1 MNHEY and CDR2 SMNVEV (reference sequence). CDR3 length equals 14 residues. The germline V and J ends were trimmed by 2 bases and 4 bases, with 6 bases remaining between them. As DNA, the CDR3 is TGTGCCAGCAGTTTAAGCTCGGGGGCCAACGTCCTGACTTTC. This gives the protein CASSLSSGANVLTF.

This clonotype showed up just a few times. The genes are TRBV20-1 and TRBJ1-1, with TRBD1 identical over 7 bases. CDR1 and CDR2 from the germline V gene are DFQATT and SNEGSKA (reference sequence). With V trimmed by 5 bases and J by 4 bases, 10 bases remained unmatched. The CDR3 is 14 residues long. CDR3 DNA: TGCAGTGCTCCCCGACAGGGTGCTACCACTGAAGCTTTCTTT. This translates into CSAPRQGATTEAFF.

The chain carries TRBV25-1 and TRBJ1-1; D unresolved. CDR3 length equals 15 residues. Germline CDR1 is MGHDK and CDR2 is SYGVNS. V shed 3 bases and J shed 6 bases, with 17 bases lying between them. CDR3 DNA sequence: TGTGCCAGCAGTGACCCCAAAGGCAGTGTCGCTGAAGCTTTCTTT. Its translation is CASSDPKGSVAEAFF.

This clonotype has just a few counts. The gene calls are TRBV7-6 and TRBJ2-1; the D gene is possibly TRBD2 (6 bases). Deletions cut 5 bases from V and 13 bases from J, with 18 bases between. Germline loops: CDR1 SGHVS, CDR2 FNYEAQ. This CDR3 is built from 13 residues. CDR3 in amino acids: CASSPIRDSTQFF. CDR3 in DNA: TGTGCCAGCAGCCCGATCCGGGACTCAACCCAGTTCTTC.

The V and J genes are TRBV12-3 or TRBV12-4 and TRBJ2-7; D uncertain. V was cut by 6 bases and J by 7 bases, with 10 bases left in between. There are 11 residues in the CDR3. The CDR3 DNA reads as TGTGCCAGCAGCGAACTTGGGGAGCAGTACTTC. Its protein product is CASSELGEQYF.

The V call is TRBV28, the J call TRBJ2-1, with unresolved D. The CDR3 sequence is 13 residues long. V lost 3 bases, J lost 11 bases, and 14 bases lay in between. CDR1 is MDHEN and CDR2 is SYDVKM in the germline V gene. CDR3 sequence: CASSLAERVKQFF. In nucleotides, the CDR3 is TGTGCCAGCAGTTTGGCCGAAAGGGTTAAGCAGTTCTTC.

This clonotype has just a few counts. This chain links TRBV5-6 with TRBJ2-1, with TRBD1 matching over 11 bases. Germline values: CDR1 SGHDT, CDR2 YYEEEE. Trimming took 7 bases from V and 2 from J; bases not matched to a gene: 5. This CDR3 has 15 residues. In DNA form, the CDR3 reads TGTGCCAGCCTTCCGGGACAGGGGGCCTACAATGAGCAGTTCTTC. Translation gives CASLPGQGAYNEQFF. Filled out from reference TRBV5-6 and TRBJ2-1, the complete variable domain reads DAGVTQSPTHLIKTRGQQVTLRCSPKSGHDTVSWYQQALGQGPQFIFQYYEEEERQRGNFPDRFSGHQFPNYSSELNVNALLLGDSALYLCASLPGQGAYNEQFFGPGTRLTVL.

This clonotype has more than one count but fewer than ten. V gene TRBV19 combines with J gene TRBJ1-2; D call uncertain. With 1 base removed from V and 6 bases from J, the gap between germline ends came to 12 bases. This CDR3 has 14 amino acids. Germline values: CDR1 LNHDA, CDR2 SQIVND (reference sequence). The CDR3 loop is CASSIGGRRNGYTF. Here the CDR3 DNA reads TGTGCCAGTAGTATAGGGGGAAGACGAAATGGCTACACCTTC.

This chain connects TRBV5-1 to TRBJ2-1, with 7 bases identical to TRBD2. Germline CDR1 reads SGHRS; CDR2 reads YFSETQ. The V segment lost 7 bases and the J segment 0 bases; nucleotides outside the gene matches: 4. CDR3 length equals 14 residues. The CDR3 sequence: CASRLADSYNEQFF. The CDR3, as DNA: TGCGCCAGCCGCCTAGCGGACTCCTACAATGAGCAGTTCTTC.

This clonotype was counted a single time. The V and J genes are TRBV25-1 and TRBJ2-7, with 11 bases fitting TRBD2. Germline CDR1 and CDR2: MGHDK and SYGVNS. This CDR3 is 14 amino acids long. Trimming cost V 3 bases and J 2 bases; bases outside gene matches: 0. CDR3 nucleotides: TGTGCCAGCAGTGAGACTAGCGGGGCCTACGAGCAGTACTTC. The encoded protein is CASSETSGAYEQYF.

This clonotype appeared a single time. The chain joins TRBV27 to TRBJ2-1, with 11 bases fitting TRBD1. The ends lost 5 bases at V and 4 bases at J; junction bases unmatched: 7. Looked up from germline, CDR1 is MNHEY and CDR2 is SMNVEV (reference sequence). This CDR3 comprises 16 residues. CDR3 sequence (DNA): TGTGCCAGCAGTCCGCTGGGACAGGGGGAATACAATGAGCAGTTCTTC. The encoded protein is CASSPLGQGEYNEQFF.

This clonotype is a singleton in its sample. The CDR3 loop reads CASSPARDRGPGELFF. For the CDR3, the DNA is TGTGCCAGCAGTCCCGCCCGGGACAGGGGGCCCGGGGAGCTGTTTTTT. V gene TRBV28 combines with J gene TRBJ2-2; 12 bases match TRBD1. The CDR3 is made up of 16 amino acids. After removal of 5 bases from V and 6 bases from J, the junction contained 7 bases not matched to a gene. Germline CDR1 MDHEN, CDR2 SYDVKM.

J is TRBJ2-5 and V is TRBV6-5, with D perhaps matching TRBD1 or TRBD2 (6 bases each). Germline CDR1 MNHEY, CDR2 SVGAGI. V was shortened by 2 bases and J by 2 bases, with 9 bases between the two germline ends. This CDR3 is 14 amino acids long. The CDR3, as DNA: TGTGCCAGCAGTTACGGAGGGGGACAAGAGACCCAGTACTTC. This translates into CASSYGGGQETQYF.

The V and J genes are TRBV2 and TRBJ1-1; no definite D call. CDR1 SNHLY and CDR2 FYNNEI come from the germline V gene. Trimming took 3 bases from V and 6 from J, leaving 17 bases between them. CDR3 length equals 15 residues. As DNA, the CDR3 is TGTGCCAGCAGTGAGAATTTGGGTTTATACGCTGAAGCTTTCTTT. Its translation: CASSENLGLYAEAFF.

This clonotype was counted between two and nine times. This chain's CDR3 is CASSINRVETQYF. CDR3 nucleotides: TGTGCCAGTAGTATCAACAGGGTTGAGACCCAGTACTTC. This chain connects TRBV19 to TRBJ2-5; D may be TRBD1 (6 bases). This CDR3 has 13 residues. Between the trimmed V and J ends, which lost 3 bases and 5 bases, there was a span of 10 bases. Germline assignment: CDR1 LNHDA and CDR2 SQIVND (reference sequence).

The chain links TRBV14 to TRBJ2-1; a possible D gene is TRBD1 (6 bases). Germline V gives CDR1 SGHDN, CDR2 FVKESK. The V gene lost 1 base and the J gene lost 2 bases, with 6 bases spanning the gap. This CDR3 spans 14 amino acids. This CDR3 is CASSQGTAYNEQFF. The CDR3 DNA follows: TGTGCCAGCAGCCAAGGGACAGCCTACAATGAGCAGTTCTTC. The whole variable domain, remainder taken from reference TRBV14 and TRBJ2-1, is EAGVTQFPSHSVIEKGQTVTLRCDPISGHDNLYWYRRVMGKEIKFLLHFVKESKQDESGMPNNRFLAERTGGTYSTLKVQPAELEDSGVYFCASSQGTAYNEQFFGPGTRLTVL.

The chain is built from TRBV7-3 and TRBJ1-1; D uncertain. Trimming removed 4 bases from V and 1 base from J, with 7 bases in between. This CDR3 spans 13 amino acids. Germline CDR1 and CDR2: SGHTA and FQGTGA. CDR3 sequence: CASSSQENTEAFF. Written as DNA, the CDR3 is TGTGCCAGCAGCTCCCAGGAGAACACTGAAGCTTTCTTT.

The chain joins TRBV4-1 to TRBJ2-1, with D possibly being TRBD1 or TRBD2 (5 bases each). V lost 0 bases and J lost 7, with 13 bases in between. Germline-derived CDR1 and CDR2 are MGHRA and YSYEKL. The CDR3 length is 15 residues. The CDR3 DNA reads TGCGCCAGCAGCCAAGATGCCAACTGGGGGAATGAGCAGTTCTTC. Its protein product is CASSQDANWGNEQFF.

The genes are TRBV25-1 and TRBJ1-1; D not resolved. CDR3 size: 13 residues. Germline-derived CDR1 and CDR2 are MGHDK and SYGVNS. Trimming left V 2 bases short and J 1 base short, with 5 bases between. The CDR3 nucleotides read TGTGCCAGCAGTGAACTTGCGAACACTGAAGCTTTCTTT. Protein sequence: CASSELANTEAFF.

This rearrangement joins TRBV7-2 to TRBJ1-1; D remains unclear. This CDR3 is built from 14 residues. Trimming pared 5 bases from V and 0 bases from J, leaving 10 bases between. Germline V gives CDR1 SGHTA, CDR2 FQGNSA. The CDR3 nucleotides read TGTGCCAGCAGCCCACAAAGGGTGAACACTGAAGCTTTCTTT. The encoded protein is CASSPQRVNTEAFF.